These T cell receptor beta chains were read from a single sample in a study of T cells expressing NK-cell markers. TCRdb reprocessed the 5' RACE reads, keeping one entry per CDR3 protein, no DNA. Here the sample table reports some 500,000 distinct CDR3 sequences. Sequenced: blood T cells: a sorted CD56 or NKG2C T cell subset, CD4+ or CD8+ T cells, or bulk PBMC T cells (not recorded which). The receptors shown here come from a woman aged 45-65 years in good health. CDR3s include the opening cysteine and the closing phenylalanine or tryptophan.

V: TRBV20-1
J: TRBJ2-3
CDR3: CSKRTSGSLDTQYF

V: TRBV2
J: TRBJ2-5
CDR3: CASSASRQETQYF

V: TRBV5-1
J: TRBJ1-1
CDR3: CASSLSTGTGLLEAFF

V: TRBV5-1
J: TRBJ2-2
CDR3: CASSLLAGRTGELFF

V: TRBV6-1
J: TRBJ2-2
CDR3: CASSESAGGSANTGELFF

V: TRBV5-1
J: TRBJ2-1
CDR3: CASSSSGRSSYNEQFF

V: TRBV3-1
J: TRBJ2-7
CDR3: CASSQGIAGTFYEQYF

V: TRBV24-1
J: TRBJ2-4
CDR3: CATSPLRGNIQYF

V: TRBV4-2
J: TRBJ2-7
CDR3: CASSQNGGVSYEQYF

V: TRBV20-1
J: TRBJ2-1
CDR3: CSASLNSGRALDEQFF

V: TRBV20-1
J: TRBJ1-1
CDR3: CSARGDRVNTEAFF

V: TRBV24-1
J: TRBJ2-1
CDR3: CATSDFRDSFNEQFF

V: TRBV3-1
J: TRBJ1-1
CDR3: CASSPTGGEAFF

V: TRBV5-1
J: TRBJ1-2
CDR3: CASRMDDLNYGYTF

V: TRBV12-3/TRBV12-4
J: TRBJ2-5
CDR3: CASSLGARRRETQYF

V: TRBV24-1
J: TRBJ2-3
CDR3: CATSDPTSASTDTQYF

V: TRBV5-1
J: TRBJ2-1
CDR3: CASSPVKNYNEQFF

V: TRBV18
J: TRBJ1-1
CDR3: CASSPSGLITEAFF

V: TRBV28
J: TRBJ2-7
CDR3: CASSFQGYEQYF

V: TRBV7-9
J: TRBJ2-2
CDR3: CASSLLGISGELFF

V: TRBV6-2/TRBV6-3
J: TRBJ2-3
CDR3: CASRETGTDTQYF

V: TRBV12-3/TRBV12-4
J: TRBJ2-5
CDR3: CASSRWTSGEETQYF

V: TRBV3-1
J: TRBJ2-1
CDR3: CASSPDRGNEQFF

V: TRBV29-1
J: TRBJ2-1
CDR3: CSVEDPGQEQFF

V: TRBV5-1
J: TRBJ2-1
CDR3: CASRISGRFEQFF

V: TRBV24-1
J: TRBJ2-5
CDR3: CATSDPKTGFRETQYF

V: TRBV5-1
J: TRBJ1-5
CDR3: CASSLGQGNRGNQPQHF

V: TRBV5-1
J: TRBJ2-5
CDR3: CASSPQTTGSGETQYF

V: TRBV2
J: TRBJ2-7
CDR3: CASSPPLAGNEQYF

V: TRBV29-1
J: TRBJ1-2
CDR3: CSVVRTLGGGYTF

V: TRBV7-2
J: TRBJ1-6
CDR3: CASSFQGDNSPLHF

V: TRBV6-5
J: TRBJ1-2
CDR3: CASSKDTNYGYTF

V: TRBV6-5
J: TRBJ2-5
CDR3: CASSYEANNQETQYF

V: TRBV29-1
J: TRBJ2-1
CDR3: CSVELVGRALNEQFF

V: TRBV2
J: TRBJ1-2
CDR3: CASRRTGTLGGYTF

V: TRBV24-1
J: TRBJ1-5
CDR3: CATGAQFENQPQHF

V: TRBV11-1
J: TRBJ2-5
CDR3: CASSASGTSGETQYF

V: TRBV11-2
J: TRBJ2-3
CDR3: CASSLVMGSADTQYF

V: TRBV29-1
J: TRBJ2-2
CDR3: CSVEGRASNTGELFF

V: TRBV12-3/TRBV12-4
J: TRBJ1-4
CDR3: CASSRPIRGEKLFF

V: TRBV18
J: TRBJ2-3
CDR3: CASLRRSGNTDTQYF

V: TRBV10-1
J: TRBJ2-2
CDR3: CASSEVAVDGELFF

V: TRBV7-9
J: TRBJ1-3
CDR3: CASSLDVREAAGNTIYF

V: TRBV7-6
J: TRBJ2-3
CDR3: CASSLAGASVGTDTQYF

V: TRBV6-1
J: TRBJ1-2
CDR3: CASSLTREKGYTF

V: TRBV12-3/TRBV12-4
J: TRBJ1-1
CDR3: CASSPRQMNTEAFF

V: TRBV28
J: TRBJ2-1
CDR3: CASRGTGGRGEQFF

V: TRBV6-2/TRBV6-3
J: TRBJ1-1
CDR3: CASSTLTGTTEAFF

V: TRBV19
J: TRBJ1-6
CDR3: CASSVAVSSPLHF

V: TRBV20-1
J: TRBJ2-3
CDR3: CSALARPGTDTQYF

V: TRBV9
J: TRBJ2-1
CDR3: CASSVEREMGEQFF

V: TRBV29-1
J: TRBJ2-1
CDR3: CSAPGGVSSRLSYNEQFF

V: TRBV3-1
J: TRBJ2-3
CDR3: CASSQASGSTQYF

V: TRBV15
J: TRBJ2-7
CDR3: CATSRAGLPKYEQYF

V: TRBV5-1
J: TRBJ2-7
CDR3: CASSLFLVDEQYF

V: TRBV12-3/TRBV12-4
J: TRBJ2-7
CDR3: CASSLTPLSAGMAYEQYF

V: TRBV11-3
J: TRBJ2-3
CDR3: CASSLRSTVTQYF